This T cell receptor (beta chain) was profiled in a study of blood T cells in healthy people across ages (dated by TCRdb to 2015 to 2017). Concerning the study at large: In model experiments, template switching captured about one uniquely barcoded TCR beta cDNA molecule for every two T cells. Two additional independent replicas of 1 million unique cDNA reads from the same blood draw were analyzed for two donors (one aged 18 to 30 and one aged 80 or older). The study measured age-related changes in TCR beta repertoire diversity using deep sequencing normalized with unique cDNA molecular identifiers. Four age groups were formed from the donors: young (average around 15 years), middle-aged (approximately 40), aged (about 68) and long-lived (approximately 78). Donors of different ages were randomly distributed across sequencing lanes to avoid experimental bias.

The donors were 40 or so Caucasian individuals from Russia, aged roughly 6 to 95 years, who were systemically healthy. Each donor gave about 9.8 milliliters of peripheral blood, drawn into EDTA-treated Vacutainer tubes. Ficoll-Paque density-gradient centrifugation was used to isolate PBMCs, with at least 7 million obtained per sample. Total RNA was extracted from PBMCs with Trizol reagent, with at least 6 micrograms obtained per sample. For every donor, an aliquot of PBMCs went through flow cytometry to measure the percentages of naive CD45RAhigh/CD27high T cells. Libraries were constructed by 5' RACE. Sequenced on an Illumina HiSeq 2500. A second about 7 to 11 cycle PCR used a sample-barcoded 5' primer and a J-beta primer mix. A unique molecular identifier was introduced onto each TCR beta cDNA molecule by a template-switch 5' adaptor carrying 12 random nucleotides. Each sample yielded at least 3 million CDR3-containing paired-end reads. First-strand cDNA synthesis was performed from all RNA using the Mint cDNA synthesis kit, with priming by a TRBC-specific oligonucleotide. All cDNA was treated with uracil-DNA glycosylase and then went through a first 18-cycle PCR with the universal primers M1SS and BC2_uni_R. The source study handled its data this way. Each sample was normalized by randomly selecting 1 million high-quality reads, each carrying a distinct molecular identifier. Reads with shared molecular identifiers were discarded instead of being binned into consensus sequences. MiTCR, set to a Q25 quality threshold and the strictest error-elimination algorithm, was used for CDR3 identification, clonotype clustering and error correction. Lower-bound total TCR beta diversity was estimated with a nonparametric unseen species model using Euler transformation. The public reads were quality trimmed at Q25 with fastp and then assembled into clones with MiXCR by TCRdb, keeping productive beta chains. Every CDR3 protein is listed once, alongside the most common genes and DNA of its rows. The V and J calls were determined by TCRdb, not by the authors. This sample comprises hundreds of thousands of distinct CDR3 sequences, about 62% of them detected only once. The top ten clonotypes cover about 30% of the sample.

CDR1 and CDR2 are drawn from the germline V gene: MNHEY, SVGAGI. The CDR3 sequence holds 16 residues, the cysteine and phenylalanine included. The CDR3 DNA has 48 bases and is translated from base 1. V is pruned by 5 bases and J by 4 bases, leaving 8 bases of the junction without a gene match. Remarks on this clonotype: Its target antigen remains unknown. The input lacks base qualities; no much larger clone sits a single base away.

The investigation overall reported the following: Estimates of total diversity based on one million sequenced T cells were regarded as lower bounds and as underestimates. Because the CMV infection status of the donors was unknown, age-related changes in expanded clonotypes may potentially have been confounded. As age increased, observed TCR beta diversity per million T cells dropped in a roughly linear way, and a significant reduction was already evident by age about 40. The percentage of naive T cells measured by flow cytometry correlated strongly with observed TCR beta diversity. The long-lived group showed more naive CD4+ T cells, fewer expanded clones and increased TCR diversity than the aged group, suggesting age selection. Conclusive comparison of naive and antigen-experienced compartments was prevented by the profiling of bulk unsorted PBMCs.

The rearrangement joined TRBV6-5 to TRBJ2-1; the junction holds 10 bases that match TRBD2. Sequences were obtained from blood. The receptor's source is a man aged 25-45 years in good health. The DNA reads TGTGCCAGCAGTATCAGCGGGGGGGCCGAATACAATGAGCAGTTCTTC. This gives the protein CASSISGGAEYNEQFF.